This paragraph reports one TCR beta chain. Its antigen is as yet unknown. These data come from a study of post-analysis software for immune sequencing data. Findings and caveats of the study: TRBV5-6, TRBV5-1 and TRBV20-1 were among four or five TRBV segments more frequent in patients than controls.

This CDR3 contains 12 residues. Each TCR beta cDNA library carried unique molecular identifiers. MiXCR, run by TCRdb on the PCR reads, gives a single entry per CDR3 protein. Counted here are hundreds of thousands of distinct CDR3 sequences, around 53% occurring once; the ten biggest clones make up roughly 4.4%. The clonotype was recovered from a girl aged 10-17 years with multiple sclerosis. The material sequenced was blood. The gene calls are TRBV21-1 and TRBJ2-1. The DNA end is more similar to TRBJ2-7, so the J call may be wrong. TRBV21-1 is marked as a pseudogene. The CDR3 sequence is CASTEPQREQYF. DNA for the CDR3: TGTGCCAGCACCGAGCCTCAAAGGGAGCAGTACTTC.